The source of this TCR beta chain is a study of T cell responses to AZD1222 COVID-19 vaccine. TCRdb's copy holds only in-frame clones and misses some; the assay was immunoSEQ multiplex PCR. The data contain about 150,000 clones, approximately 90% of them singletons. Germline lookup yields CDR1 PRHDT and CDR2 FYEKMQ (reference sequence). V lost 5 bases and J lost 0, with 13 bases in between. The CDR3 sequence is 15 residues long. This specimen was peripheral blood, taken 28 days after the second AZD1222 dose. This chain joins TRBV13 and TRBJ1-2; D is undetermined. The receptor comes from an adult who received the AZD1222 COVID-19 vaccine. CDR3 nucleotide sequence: TGTGCCAGCAGCCCCCGACCATCTTCTAACTATGGCTACACCTTC. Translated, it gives CASSPRPSSNYGYTF. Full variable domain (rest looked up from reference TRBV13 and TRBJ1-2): AAGVIQSPRHLIKEKRETATLKCYPIPRHDTVYWYQQGPGQDPQFLISFYEKMQSDKGSIPDRFSAQQFSDYHSELNMSSLELGDSALYFCASSPRPSSNYGYTFGSGTRLTVV.